A selection of T cell receptor beta chains follows, all from one sample in a study of T-cell reconstitution after alpha-beta-depleted transplantation in children. TCRdb redid the calling of the PCR reads with MiXCR, one entry per CDR3 protein. This sample has around 200,000 distinct CDR3 sequences, with under 13% found just once. The source was PBMCs, collected before TCRalphabeta/CD19-depleted stem cell transplant. The source of these receptors is a child under two years old with acute myeloid leukemia, due to receive a stem cell transplant. CDR3s include the opening cysteine and the closing phenylalanine or tryptophan. Each record gives: V gene, clone size, J gene, D gene, CDR3 DNA, CDR3 protein. D genes are given only for firm matches. Not every row has a clone size; where given, it reads once, few, many or a size class.

>TRBV20-1|many|TRBJ1-1|.
TGCAGTGCTAGGCCGGGGATCAACACTGAAGCTTTCTTT
CSARPGINTEAFF
>TRBV20-1|many|TRBJ2-7|.
TGCAGTGCTAGGGCGTCCTACGAGCAGTACTTC
CSARASYEQYF
>TRBV3-1|many|TRBJ2-1|TRBD2
TGTGCCAGCAGCCAAGGAACGGGAGGGGGAAATGAGCAGTTCTTC
CASSQGTGGGNEQFF
>TRBV29-1|many|TRBJ1-2|.
TGCAGCGCCAGGACAGAAAATGGCTACACCTTC
CSARTENGYTF
>TRBV5-1|many|TRBJ1-2|.
TGCGCCAGCAGCTTCACACAGGGCGAGGGCTACACCTTC
CASSFTQGEGYTF
>TRBV25-1|many|TRBJ2-7|TRBD1
TGTGCCAGCAGTGAATATAGGGGGCGCAGAAACGAGCAGTACTTC
CASSEYRGRRNEQYF
>TRBV7-2|few|TRBJ2-3|TRBD2
TGTGCCAGCAGCTTATGGGCGGGAGCAGATACGCAGTATTTT
CASSLWAGADTQYF
>TRBV20-1|few|TRBJ1-1|.
TGCAGTGCTAGTTCGGGAGTAATGAACACTGAAGCTTTCTTT
CSASSGVMNTEAFF
>TRBV28|many|TRBJ2-3|.
TGTGCCAGCAGTTCCCCGGGGGCGCAGGGAGATACGCAGTATTTT
CASSSPGAQGDTQYF
>TRBV7-3|many|TRBJ2-1|.
TGTGCCAGCAGCTTATCTCCCATGATCACCTACAATGAGCAGTTCTTC
CASSLSPMITYNEQFF
>TRBV28|many|TRBJ1-1|.
TGTGCCAGCAGACCACCTCGACCCCGCCTGAACACTGAAGCTTTCTTT
CASRPPRPRLNTEAFF
>TRBV2|many|TRBJ2-3|.
TGTGCCAGCAGTTCCGGGGGGCTCGGAGATACGCAGTATTTT
CASSSGGLGDTQYF
>TRBV5-1|many|TRBJ1-1|TRBD1
TGCGCCAGCAGCTTTCCCCGGGACAGGGGGCTTACTGAAGCTTTCTTT
CASSFPRDRGLTEAFF
>TRBV20-1|.|TRBJ2-5|TRBD1
TGCAGTGCTTCCGCATGGGACAGCCAAGAGACCCAGTACTTC
CSASAWDSQETQYF
>TRBV5-1|many|TRBJ2-4|TRBD1
TGCGCCAGCAGCCAGACAGGGTTCGGGGTGAGTCGGGACATTCAGTACTTC
CASSQTGFGVSRDIQYF
>TRBV5-1|many|TRBJ2-7|TRBD2
TGCGCCAGCAGCCCCGTGACTAGCGGACCTTACGAGCAGTACTTC
CASSPVTSGPYEQYF
>TRBV28|.|TRBJ2-7|TRBD1
TGTGCCAGCACCGGACAGGAGCTCTACGAGCAGTACTTC
CASTGQELYEQYF
>TRBV20-1|few|TRBJ1-2|.
TGCAGTGCTAGAATAGACGGATGGGGCTATGGCTACACCTTC
CSARIDGWGYGYTF
>TRBV7-3|many|TRBJ1-2|TRBD1
TGTGCCAGCAGCCACGACAGGGGAGAAGGCTACACCTTC
CASSHDRGEGYTF
>TRBV28|.|TRBJ2-7|.
TGTGCCAGCAGTGACAGAGACTACGAGCAGTACTTC
CASSDRDYEQYF
>TRBV20-1|.|TRBJ1-5|TRBD1
TGCAGTGCTAGAGTCTCCGGGACAGGGAGTAATCAGCCCCAGCATTTT
CSARVSGTGSNQPQHF
>TRBV10-3|.|TRBJ1-4|.
TGTGCCATCAGTGCCCGGGGGGACAACCAACCAAATGAAAAACTGTTTTTT
CAISARGDNQPNEKLFF
>TRBV7-2|few|TRBJ1-1|.
TGTGCCAGCGATGATGGGAGTCTCATGAACACTGAAGCTTTCTTT
CASDDGSLMNTEAFF
>TRBV11-2|.|TRBJ2-1|.
TGTGCCAGCAGCTTAGACCCCTGGCCAAATGAGCAGTTCTTC
CASSLDPWPNEQFF
>TRBV20-1|many|TRBJ2-5|TRBD2
TGCAGTGCTAGACGGTCTAGCGGGAGAGAGACCCAGTACTTC
CSARRSSGRETQYF